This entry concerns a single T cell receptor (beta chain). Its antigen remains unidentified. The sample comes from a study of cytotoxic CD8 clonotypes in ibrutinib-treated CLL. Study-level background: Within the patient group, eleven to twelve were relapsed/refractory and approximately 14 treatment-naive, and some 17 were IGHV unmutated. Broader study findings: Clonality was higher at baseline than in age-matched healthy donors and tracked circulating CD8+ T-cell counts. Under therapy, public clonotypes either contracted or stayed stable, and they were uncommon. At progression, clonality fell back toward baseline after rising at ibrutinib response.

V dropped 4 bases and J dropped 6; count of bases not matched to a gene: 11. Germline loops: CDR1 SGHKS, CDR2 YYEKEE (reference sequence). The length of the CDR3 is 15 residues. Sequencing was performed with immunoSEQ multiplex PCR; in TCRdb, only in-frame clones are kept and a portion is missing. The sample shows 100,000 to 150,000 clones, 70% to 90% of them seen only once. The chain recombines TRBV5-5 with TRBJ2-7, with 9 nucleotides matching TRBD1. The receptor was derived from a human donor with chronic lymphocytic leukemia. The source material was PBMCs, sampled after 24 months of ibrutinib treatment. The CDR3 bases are TGTGCCAGCAGCCCCCTGAGGACAGGGGATCGCGAGCAGTACTTC. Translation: CASSPLRTGDREQYF.